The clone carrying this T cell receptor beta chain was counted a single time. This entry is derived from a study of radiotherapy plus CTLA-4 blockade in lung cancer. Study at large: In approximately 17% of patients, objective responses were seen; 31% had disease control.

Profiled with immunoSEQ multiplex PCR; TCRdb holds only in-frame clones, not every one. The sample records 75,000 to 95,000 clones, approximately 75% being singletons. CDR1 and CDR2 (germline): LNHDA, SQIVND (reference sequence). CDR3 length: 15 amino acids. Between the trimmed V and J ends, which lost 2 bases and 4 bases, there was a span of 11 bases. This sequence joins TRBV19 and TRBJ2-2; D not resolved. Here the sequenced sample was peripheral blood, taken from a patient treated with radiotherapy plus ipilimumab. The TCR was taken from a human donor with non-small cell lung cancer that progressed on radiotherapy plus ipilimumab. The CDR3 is CASSIRRVGTGELFF. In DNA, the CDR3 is TGTGCCAGTAGTATAAGAAGGGTGGGCACCGGGGAGCTGTTTTTT.